This record covers a single T cell receptor beta chain. What it binds is not known. Sorted-subset replicate PCRs used 200 ng of genomic DNA. This amount corresponded to about 30,000 T cell genomes. The data were produced by immunoSEQ multiplex PCR, yet TCRdb's version contains in-frame clones alone and is incomplete. The table has about 580,000 clones, 95% to 98% seen once. The sample belongs to a study of shared clonotypes between healthy human individuals. Study-wide results and limits: Naive subsets, compared against memory subsets, generally had larger estimated richness values. Generation probabilities of non-shared clonotypes were lower (relative to those shared by all four donors). Approximately 4.5% was the fraction of naive CD4 clonotypes found shared across a handful of donors.

Germline loops: CDR1 SNHLY, CDR2 FYNNEI. J gave up 6 bases and V 5 bases, and 5 bases lay outside the gene matches. The CDR3 contains 14 residues. CD8 cells classed as naive were CD45RO-negative and positively selected for CCR7, excluding terminally differentiated effector memory CD45RA+ cells. The sequenced sample was naive CD8+ T cells sorted from blood. The chain has TRBV2 and TRBJ1-5, with TRBD1 identical over 9 bases. The sequence derives from a man under 40 in good health. The CDR3 DNA reads as TGTGCCAGCAGTTCTGGACAGGGGACTCAGCCCCAGCATTTT. This translates into CASSSGQGTQPQHF.